A single sample gave rise to the 13 T cell receptor gamma chains below, sequenced in a study of γδ T cells in repeated Plasmodium falciparum infection. Bulk repertoires came from Vgamma9/Vdelta2+ or Vdelta2-negative gammadelta T cells flow-sorted from PBMC. TCRdb called clones from the multiplex PCR reads again using CATT. The profile shows about 15,000 gamma-chain clones, under 2% of them singletons. The sample consisted of gamma-delta T cells from blood. These receptors all come from a pool of human donors (malaria-infected and uninfected, not separated).

This clone was recorded a few times. The protein in TCRdb stems from a much larger clone and differs at residue 7 from this DNA's translation, likely a read error; here the protein is translated from the DNA. V gene TRGV9 combines with J gene TRGJP. Here the J gene was assigned by germline matching of the DNA, as TCRdb has none. The CDR3 is made up of 17 amino acids. Germline CDR1 is GITISATS and CDR2 is ISYDGTV (reference sequence). V dropped 5 bases and J dropped 9; count of bases not matched to a gene: 13. CDR3 nucleotides: TGTGCCTTGTGGGGTCAAGGAGCAGGGTTGGGCAAAAAAATCAAGGTATTT. It codes for CALWGQGAGLGKKIKVF.

A note on this clone: A far larger clone is just one base off, so this is likely a read error. The V gene call is TRGV5, and the J gene call is absent. This CDR3 is built from 13 residues. The V gene's germline CDR1 is VINAFY and CDR2 YDVSNSKD. The CDR3 DNA follows: TGTGCCACCTGGGACAGGCCCCCGATTAAGAAGCTCTTT. This encodes CATWDRPPIKKLF.

This clone has a handful of counts. A read error is the likely source, as a far larger clone sits one nucleotide away. Other DNA sequences in this sample translate to the same CDR3. The CDR3 loop is CATWDRRGDGSNYYKKLF. The CDR3 nucleotides are TGTGCCACCTGGGACAGGCGCGGGGATGGCTCGAATTATTATAAGAAACTCTTT. V usage is TRGV5 and J usage is TRGJ1 or TRGJ2. The J gene is absent in TCRdb and was assigned here via DNA matching to germline. The junction had 14 bases not matched to a gene; V was cut back by 0 bases and J by 0 bases. Per germline, CDR1 VINAFY and CDR2 YDVSNSKD. CDR3 length: 18 residues.

This clone is labeled medium-sized. The chain combines TRGV5 with TRGJ1 or TRGJ2. Germline CDR1 is VINAFY and CDR2 is YDVSNSKD. The CDR3 length is 14 residues. V dropped 1 base and J dropped 0; count of bases not matched to a gene: 3. As DNA, the CDR3 is TGTGCCACCTGGGACAGCCCGAATTATTATAAGAAACTCTTT. Protein product: CATWDSPNYYKKLF.

This clone has ten or more counts. TCRdb lists the protein of a much larger clone for this DNA, which differs at residue 5, so this is likely a read error; the protein given here is translated from the DNA itself. The chain is built from TRGV4 and TRGJ1 or TRGJ2. TCRdb leaves out the J gene; it was filled in here by matching the DNA to germline. CDR1 is EGSTGY and CDR2 is YDSYTSSV in the germline V gene. CDR3 length: 10 amino acids. The chain's CDR3 is CATWGGKKLF. CDR3 in DNA: TGTGCCACCTGGGGTGGGAAGAAACTCTTT.

A remark on this clone: Since a far larger clone is one base different, this is likely a read error. Other DNA variants within this sample encode the same CDR3. This sequence joins TRGV3 and TRGJP1. In germline, CDR1 is VTNTFY, CDR2 YDVSTARD (reference sequence). This CDR3 has 16 amino acids. The CDR3 sequence: CATWDGQHTTGWFKIF. CDR3 DNA sequence: TGCGCCACCTGGGACGGACAACATACCACTGGTTGGTTCAAGATATTT.

The table lists this clone with a few counts. TCRdb shows a much larger clone's protein in place of this DNA's translation, and the two differ at residue 2, likely through a read error; the protein shown is translated from the DNA. The chain carries TRGV9 and TRGJ1 or TRGJ2. Here the J gene came from matching the DNA to germline, since TCRdb omits it. This CDR3 comprises 13 residues. Germline loops: CDR1 GITISATS, CDR2 ISYDGTV (reference sequence). The CDR3 DNA follows: TGTACCTTGTGGGAGCCTTCTTATTATAAGAAACTCTTT. Translating gives CTLWEPSYYKKLF.

This clone has ten or more counts. A far larger clone differs by one base, so this is likely a read error. The V gene is TRGV3, the J gene TRGJ1 or TRGJ2. Per the germline V gene, CDR1 is VTNTFY and CDR2 is YDVSTARD (reference sequence). CDR3 length equals 11 residues. As DNA, the CDR3 is TGTGCCACCTGGCATTATTATAAGAAGCTCTTT. Translating gives CATWHYYKKLF.

Comment on this clone: A far larger clone lies a single base away; this is likely a read error. At the DNA level, this CDR3 is encoded by other sequences in the same sample as well. This sequence joins TRGV3 and TRGJP1. The V gene's germline CDR1 is VTNTFY and CDR2 YDVSTARD (reference sequence). The CDR3 length is 16 residues. Trimming at V came to 3 bases and at J to 2 bases, leaving 9 bases not matched to a gene. Here the CDR3 reads CATWDGQHTTGWFKIF. The CDR3 region has the DNA TGTGCCACCTGGGACGGACAACACACCACTGGTTGGTTCAAGATATTT.

By sample fraction, this clone is medium-sized. The chain links TRGV3 to TRGJ1 or TRGJ2. Germline loops: CDR1 VTNTFY, CDR2 YDVSTARD (reference sequence). This CDR3 is built from 13 residues. V lost 0 bases and J lost 7; bases outside the gene matches: 6. CDR3 in amino acids: CATWDRRGYKKLF. The CDR3 DNA reads TGTGCCACCTGGGACAGGCGAGGATATAAGAAACTCTTT.

About this clone itself: TCRdb shows a much larger clone's protein in place of this DNA's translation, and the two differ at residue 6, likely through a read error; the protein shown is translated from the DNA. The V gene is TRGV3, the J gene TRGJ1 or TRGJ2. The J gene was missing in TCRdb and was found by matching the end of the DNA to germline. Germline V gives CDR1 VTNTFY, CDR2 YDVSTARD (reference sequence). J lost 2 bases, V lost 3 bases, and 25 bases had no gene match. The CDR3 consists of 20 residues. CDR3 bases: TGTGCCACCTGGGACGGGCTTTTCGGGGTTTCGACAGTAGATTATTATAAGAAACTCTTT. As protein: CATWDGLFGVSTVDYYKKLF.

As regards this clone: For this DNA, TCRdb reports the protein of a much larger clone, which diverges at residue 3, most likely from a read error; the protein presented here is translated directly from the DNA. The rearrangement links TRGV9 to TRGJ1 or TRGJ2. Germline matching of the DNA provided the J gene here, since TCRdb leaves it blank. The CDR3 contains 13 residues. In germline, CDR1 is GITISATS, CDR2 ISYDGTV (reference sequence). CDR3 DNA sequence: TGTGCCTCGTGGGAGGTCGGACATTATAAGAAACTCTTT. Its translation: CASWEVGHYKKLF.

Ten or more counts support this clone. This likely reflects a read error, since a far larger clone is one base away. The sample holds other DNA sequences that translate to the same CDR3. This chain links TRGV9 with TRGJP. The J gene was missing in TCRdb and was found by matching the end of the DNA to germline. The CDR3 consists of 20 residues. CDR1 is GITISATS and CDR2 is ISYDGTV in the germline V gene (reference sequence). This CDR3 is CALWEVEQWGKKLGKKIKVF. For the CDR3, the DNA is TGTGCCTTGTGGGAGGTGGAGCAATGGGGCAAAAAGTTGGGCAAGAAAATCAAGGTATTT.